The sequence of this TCR beta chain was determined in a study of CD8 T cells in Susac syndrome (dated by TCRdb to about 2019). Describing the broader study: Among the Susac syndrome patients who were sequenced, clinically active disease was present in 5 or 6 and clinical remission was observed in about eight. At the time of blood withdrawal, Susac syndrome patients were either therapy-naive, taking corticosteroids (with some also receiving IVIg), or on IVIg alone. Whether CD8+ T cell activation and differentiation in Susac syndrome was antigen driven was tested using repertoire sequencing.

Including the terminal cysteine and phenylalanine, the CDR3 comprises 11 residues. The entry retains the CDR3 DNA only, 33 bases that are in frame from base 1. CDR1 and CDR2 (ENHRY, SYGVKD) derive from the germline V gene. V and J are truncated by 4 bases and 7 bases respectively, leaving an intervening sequence of 6 bases. RNA was extracted with the RNeasy kit and about 0.5 to 1 ug was reverse transcribed using random hexamers. The immunoSEQ multiplex PCR assay, which covers 54 Vbeta and 13 Jbeta segments, was used to amplify TCR beta CDR3 regions. To correct PCR amplification bias, a synthetic template baseline was used for both primer optimization and computational correction. Per the source publication's procedure: Reads were assigned to V, D and J genes according to IMGT and analyzed in immunoSEQ Analyzer, with only productive sequences retained. Clonality was calculated as one minus the Shannon entropy normalized by log2 of the number of productive unique sequences. For each patient and control, public and private clones were evaluated among the 100 most prevalent clones. Clones were defined as Susac-specific when absent from the healthy and MS cohorts, from about 1,100 published viral clones and from other ImmuneACCESS disease sequences. The public reads were run again by TCRdb, first through fastp at Q25 and then through MiXCR, and only productive beta chains were kept. Rows merge per CDR3 protein into single entries with the most common DNA and genes. The V and J calls were determined by TCRdb, not by the authors. The sample table lists around 170,000 distinct CDR3 sequences, 85% to 95% of them with a count of one. The ten biggest clones cover 0.12% of the sample.

Peripheral blood CD8+ and CD4+ T cells from healthy donors, Susac syndrome patients and multiple sclerosis patients were profiled by high-throughput TCR beta sequencing. The Susac syndrome patients fulfilled recently defined diagnostic criteria for either definite or probable disease. Bulk CD8+ and CD4+ T cells were purified by magnetic negative isolation, while CD8+ TEMRA cells were enriched using FACS. Blood was drawn into EDTA tubes, processed within 24 hours, and PBMCs were isolated by density gradient centrifugation. PBMCs intended for TCR sequencing were cryopreserved in liquid nitrogen and thawed later in a water bath at 37 degrees C. Purity of sorted or isolated CD4+, CD8+ and CD8+ TEMRA cells was at least 90%. A word on this clonotype: Its antigen specificity is not known. Base qualities were left out, and no much larger clone turns up one base away.

What the authors observed across the whole study: The number of individuals in the TCR sequencing and HLA analysis was recognized as being relatively small. The CD4+ T cell repertoire of patients with Susac syndrome showed no detectable clonal expansion.

The material sequenced was CD4+ T cells from PBMCs. The sequence is built from TRBV10-3 and TRBJ2-3; no D gene is confidently identified. The sequence was obtained from a human donor with Susac syndrome. Read as DNA, the sequence is TGTGCCATCAGTGGAGAAAATACGCAGTATTTT. Its coded protein is CAISGENTQYF.